This T cell receptor beta chain was obtained from a study of cytomegalovirus exposure and HLA in healthy donors. The table lists this clone with a few counts. CDR1 and CDR2 (germline): SNHLY, FYNNEI. The CDR3 loop spans 14 amino acids. The ends were cut back, 9 bases at V and 3 bases at J, with 15 bases in the middle. TCRdb keeps only in-frame clones here, not all; method: immunoSEQ multiplex PCR. In the table there are over 110,000 clones, roughly nine tenths of which are singletons. This sequence joins TRBV2 and TRBJ1-5; TRBD1 is a possible D gene (6 bases). The clonotype was recovered from a man younger than 30 in good health and CMV-seronegative. Sequencing was performed on PBMCs. CDR3 amino acids: CASWGGGHNQPQHF. In DNA, the CDR3 is TGTGCCAGTTGGGGAGGGGGGCACAATCAGCCCCAGCATTTT.